Sequencing of this T cell receptor beta chain was carried out in a study of blood T cell repertoires in COVID-19. Study-level information: T cells, B-cell-depleted T cells, or PBMCs provided the cDNA or gDNA that served as material.

The germline gives CDR1 SGHTA, CDR2 FQGNSA. V lost 2 bases, J lost 4 bases, and 18 bases lay in between. The CDR3 is made up of 16 amino acids. Original processing notes: Amplification with reference gene primers provided the estimates of nucleated cell counts. Only in-frame clones appear in the TCRdb table, and some are missing; sequencing was by immunoSEQ multiplex PCR. The V and J calls and clone size are taken from that table; D and trimming were inferred from the DNA. The sample has about 210,000 clones; around 80% are singletons. J is TRBJ2-7 and V is TRBV7-2; D not certain. The material sequenced was peripheral blood. This TCR came from a middle-aged man who had recovered from COVID-19. CDR3 region: CASSLRSGSPPYEQYF. The CDR3 nucleotides are TGTGCCAGCAGCTTACGGTCCGGTTCGCCCCCTTACGAGCAGTACTTC.